The 10 T cell receptor beta chains below come from one sample, sequenced in a study of blood T cell repertoires in COVID-19. Only in-frame clones appear in the TCRdb table, and some are missing; sequencing was by immunoSEQ multiplex PCR. The repertoire holds about 140,000 clones, with roughly nine tenths as singletons. The sample comprised peripheral blood. The receptors were sampled from a human donor with COVID-19, enrolled during active disease. The donor label of this sample is uncertain.

This chain links TRBV2 with TRBJ1-4; TRBD1 is a possible D gene (5 bases). The CDR3 runs 13 residues. CDR1 is SNHLY and CDR2 is FYNNEI in the germline V gene. Trimming removed 7 bases at V and 7 bases at J, with 13 bases between. The CDR3 bases are TGTGCCAGCAACCGGGACTCTCGTGAAAAACTGTTTTTT. This encodes CASNRDSREKLFF.

The sample holds one count of this clone. This chain joins TRBV6-5 and TRBJ2-7, with TRBD1 matching 7 bases. The germline CDR1 and CDR2 sequences are MNHEY and SVGAGI. The CDR3 has 15 residues. The V and J ends lost 6 bases and 6 bases, in that order; junction bases with no gene match: 14. DNA for the CDR3: TGTGCCAGCAGCCAGAGAGCAGGGGGTCTTTCCGAGCAGTACTTC. Translating it yields CASSQRAGGLSEQYF.

This clone was picked up a small number of times. The V and J genes are TRBV6-4 and TRBJ2-6; D is uncertain. With 0 bases removed from V and 0 bases from J, the gap between germline ends came to 6 bases. Germline CDR1 MRHNA, CDR2 SNTAGT. The CDR3 covers 16 residues. The CDR3 coding sequence is TGTGCCAGCAGTGACTCGGCTAGCTCTGGGGCCAACGTCCTGACTTTC. This gives the protein CASSDSASSGANVLTF.

The CDR3 DNA sequence: TGTGCCAGTAGCGATTACTTGAACACTGAAGCTTTCTTT. It yields the protein CASSDYLNTEAFF. The V gene is TRBV19, the J gene TRBJ1-1; D not certain. V lost 6 bases and J 0 bases, leaving 8 bases between the germline ends. This CDR3 comprises 13 residues. Germline V gene lookup returns CDR1 LNHDA and CDR2 SQIVND (reference sequence).

The V call is TRBV9, the J call TRBJ2-2, with D maybe TRBD1 (6 bases). Germline V gene lookup returns CDR1 SGDLS and CDR2 YYNGEE. This CDR3 comprises 20 residues. V was shortened by 0 bases and J by 5 bases, with 26 bases between the two germline ends. The CDR3 sequence: CASSVGPGGYRDEVTGELFF. In nucleotides, the CDR3 is TGTGCCAGCAGCGTAGGCCCTGGTGGGTACAGGGACGAGGTGACCGGGGAGCTGTTTTTT.

The CDR3 DNA sequence: TGTGCCAGCTCACCACGTAGGGGAGGGGGGACTGAAGCTTTCTTT. Translated: CASSPRRGGGTEAFF. The chain uses TRBV18 and TRBJ1-1; TRBD1 is a possible D gene (6 bases). This CDR3 is built from 15 residues. Trimming removed 1 base from V and 5 bases from J, with 14 bases in between. The germline V gene has CDR1 KGHSH and CDR2 LQKENI.

The V and J genes are TRBV3-1 (or the pseudogene TRBV3-2) and TRBJ1-1; D is undetermined. CDR3 size: 14 residues. Looked up from germline, CDR1 is LGHDT and CDR2 is YNNKEL (reference sequence). V was shortened by 1 base and J by 0 bases, with 6 bases between the two germline ends. CDR3: CASSQAELNTEAFF. The DNA of the CDR3 is TGTGCCAGCAGCCAAGCAGAACTGAACACTGAAGCTTTCTTT.

V is TRBV19 and J is TRBJ1-5; weak D call: TRBD1 (6 bases). CDR3 length: 16 amino acids. CDR1 is LNHDA and CDR2 is SQIVND in the germline V gene (reference sequence). Trimming removed 2 bases from V and 2 bases from J, with 13 bases in between. The CDR3 nucleotides read TGTGCCAGTAGTATACTGGACAGCTTCGGCAATCAGCCCCAGCATTTT. Protein: CASSILDSFGNQPQHF. The whole variable domain, remainder taken from reference TRBV19 and TRBJ1-5, is DGGITQSPKYLFRKEGQNVTLSCEQNLNHDAMYWYRQDPGQGLRLIYYSQIVNDFQKGDIAEGYSVSREKKESFPLTVTSAQKNPTAFYLCASSILDSFGNQPQHFGDGTRLSIL.

The chain couples TRBV4-1 to TRBJ2-7; D may be TRBD2 (6 bases). The length of the CDR3 is 17 residues. V shed 1 base and J shed 1 base, with 17 bases lying between them. Germline values: CDR1 MGHRA, CDR2 YSYEKL. In DNA form, the CDR3 reads TGCGCCAGCAGCCAAGCCCAAGGAGGGTATGGGTCCTACGAGCAGTACTTC. Translation gives CASSQAQGGYGSYEQYF.

The rearrangement uses TRBV6-6 and TRBJ1-1, with D unresolved. V lost 7 bases, J lost 0 bases, and 6 bases lay in between. Germline V gene sequence: CDR1 MNHNY, CDR2 SVGAGI (reference sequence). This CDR3 is built from 12 residues. CDR3 in amino acids: CASKDMNTEAFF. The CDR3 DNA follows: TGTGCCAGCAAAGACATGAACACTGAAGCTTTCTTT.